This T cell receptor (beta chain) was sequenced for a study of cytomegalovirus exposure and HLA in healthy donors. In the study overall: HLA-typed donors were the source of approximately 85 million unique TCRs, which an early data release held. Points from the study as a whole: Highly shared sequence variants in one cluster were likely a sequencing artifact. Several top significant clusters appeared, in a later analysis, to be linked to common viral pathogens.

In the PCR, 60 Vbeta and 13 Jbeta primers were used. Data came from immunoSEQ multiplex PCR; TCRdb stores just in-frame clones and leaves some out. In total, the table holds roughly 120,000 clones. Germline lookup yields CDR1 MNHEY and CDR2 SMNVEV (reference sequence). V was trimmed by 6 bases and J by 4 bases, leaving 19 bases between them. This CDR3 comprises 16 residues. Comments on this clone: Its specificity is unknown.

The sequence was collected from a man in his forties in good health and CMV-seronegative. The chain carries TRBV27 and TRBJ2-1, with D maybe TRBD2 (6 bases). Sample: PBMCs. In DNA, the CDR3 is TGTGCCAGCAGGCCGCCTAATGCGGGACCGTACAATGAGCAGTTCTTC. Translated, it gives CASRPPNAGPYNEQFF.